The clone carrying this TCR beta chain occurred many times. Its antigen is undetermined. The data stem from a study of tumor-infiltrating lymphocytes in primary liver carcinoma. Constant-region priming of approximately 500 ng total RNA yielded TCR beta cDNA. Three rounds of nested multiplex PCR with slightly modified ARM-PCR produced TCR beta libraries. The first two PCR rounds, around 11 cycles each, used TRBV1-TRBV30 forward primers and a C-beta reverse primer. TCRdb re-derived calls from the multiplex PCR reads in MiXCR, one entry per CDR3 protein. The table lists fewer than 350,000 distinct CDR3 sequences, less than 65% of them singletons, with 5.5% to 7% in the top ten. Germline V lookup: CDR1 SGHDN, CDR2 FVKESK. This CDR3 is 14 amino acids long. The V and J ends lost 6 bases and 3 bases respectively, with 15 bases between them. Findings and limits, study-wide: Lower overlap was observed for tumor-adjacent and tumor-blood pairs relative to tumor region pairs.

The researchers obtained blood RNA from unsorted whole blood and also extracted germline DNA. V usage is TRBV14 and J usage is TRBJ2-7, with D possibly being TRBD1 or TRBD2 (5 bases each). This TCR was sampled from a man aged 35 to 55 with primary liver carcinoma and hepatitis B virus infection. Specimen: peripheral blood. CDR3 region: CASSLAGASYEQYF. For the CDR3, the DNA is TGTGCCAGCAGTTTGGCCGGGGCGAGCTACGAGCAGTACTTC.